The clone carrying this TCR beta chain is medium-sized by share. Its specificity is unknown. TCRdb called the RT-PCR reads again in MiXCR, with one record for every CDR3 protein. This sample yields around 250,000 distinct CDR3 sequences, of which less than 15% are seen a single time; roughly 7.7% belongs to the top ten. Trimming removed 3 bases from V and 4 bases from J, with 0 bases in between. There are 11 residues in the CDR3. These data come from a study of response to subunit inactivated influenza vaccine. Study-wide results and caveats: It was suggested by the authors that few new T cells are recruited by each seasonal influenza vaccination.

The specimen comprised non-naive T cells sorted from PBMCs, sampled about 14 days before vaccination. The rearrangement links TRBV12-3 or TRBV12-4 to TRBJ2-2; D not certain. This TCR was recovered from a man between 50 and 59 years old who received an inactivated influenza vaccine. This CDR3 reads CASSFTGELFF. The CDR3 nucleotides read TGTGCCAGCAGTTTCACCGGGGAGCTGTTTTTT.